These 19 T cell receptor beta chains share one sample of origin, sequenced in a study of blood T cell repertoires in COVID-19. The table came from immunoSEQ multiplex PCR; TCRdb's copy has only in-frame clones and leaves some out. Of 65,000 to 85,000 clones in the sample, 88% were seen once. Sequencing used peripheral blood. The receptors come from a human donor in a cohort sampled during active COVID-19.

In nucleotides, the CDR3 is TGTGCCAGCAGTTTATCGGGGGACAGCACTTACAATGAGCAGTTCTTC. Protein sequence: CASSLSGDSTYNEQFF. The chain carries TRBV27 and TRBJ2-1; TRBD1 matches 7 bases. The V gene end was trimmed by 0 bases and the J gene end by 4 bases; junction bases not matched to a gene: 6. CDR1 is MNHEY and CDR2 is SMNVEV in the germline V gene (reference sequence). The CDR3 totals 16 residues.

The CDR3 nucleotides read TGTGCTAGTGGTTCCAACTCTGGAAACACCATATATTTT. Translating gives CASGSNSGNTIYF. The chain carries TRBV12-5 and TRBJ1-3; D is unclear. The V end was cut by 4 bases, the J end by 0 bases, with 4 bases between. Germline CDR1 reads LGHNT; CDR2 reads FRNRAP. The length of the CDR3 is 13 residues.

This clone was found a few times. This chain links TRBV6-5 with TRBJ1-1; TRBD1 is a possible D gene (6 bases). The CDR3 consists of 14 residues. Germline CDR1 reads MNHEY; CDR2 reads SVGAGI. Trimming cost V 7 bases and J 10 bases, with 22 bases left between them. The chain's CDR3 is CASTIRPGASLAFF. CDR3 sequence (DNA): TGTGCCAGCACCATACGACCAGGGGCAAGTTTAGCTTTCTTT.

This clone was detected once. This chain links TRBV20-1 with TRBJ2-6; the D is unclear. Looked up from germline, CDR1 is DFQATT and CDR2 is SNEGSKA (reference sequence). The CDR3 loop spans 13 amino acids. V was clipped by 3 bases and J by 5 bases, with 8 bases between them. The CDR3 is CSASSPRANVLTF. The CDR3, as DNA: TGCAGTGCTAGTTCTCCCCGGGCCAACGTCCTGACTTTC.

On this clone itself: Relative to the germline gene, one junction end is altered; a read error may explain this. The chain couples TRBV28 to TRBJ1-2, with D perhaps matching TRBD1 (5 bases). The CDR3 is 13 residues long. Germline V gene sequence: CDR1 MDHEN, CDR2 SYDVKM. The CDR3 here is CASWGTGGNHPSF. The CDR3 region has the DNA TGTGCCAGCTGGGGAACTGGGGGGAACCATCCTTCCTTC.

This chain joins TRBV27 and TRBJ2-3, with 14 bases that match TRBD2. CDR3 size: 18 residues. Germline V CDR1 and CDR2: MNHEY, SMNVEV (reference sequence). The V segment lost 7 bases and the J segment 6 bases; nucleotides outside the gene matches: 15. The CDR3 DNA reads as TGTGCCAGCATCAGGACTAGCGGGGGGCCCCCAAGAATTGATACGCAGTATTTT. Translation: CASIRTSGGPPRIDTQYF.

The chain recombines TRBV5-6 with TRBJ1-2, with TRBD1 identical over 7 bases. From germline, CDR1 is SGHDT and CDR2 YYEEEE. The CDR3 runs 13 residues. Unmatched junction bases numbered 3, after V lost 0 bases and J lost 7 bases. The CDR3 region is CASSLVGQAGYTF. In DNA, the CDR3 is TGTGCCAGCAGCTTGGTCGGACAGGCTGGCTACACCTTC.

This clone was counted a few times. The DNA for the CDR3 is TGTGCCAGCAACGAGGGACAGTTAGTCAATGAGCAGTTCTTC. It codes for CASNEGQLVNEQFF. The J gene is TRBJ2-1, the V gene TRBV6-5; TRBD1 matches 7 bases. Germline values: CDR1 MNHEY, CDR2 SVGAGI. Trimming at V came to 7 bases and at J to 6 bases, leaving 9 bases not matched to a gene. CDR3 length: 14 residues.

The chain combines TRBV7-2 with TRBJ1-4; a weak D match, TRBD1 (5 bases). Between the trimmed V and J ends, which lost 2 bases and 8 bases, there was a span of 18 bases. The CDR3 has 16 residues. CDR1 is SGHTA, CDR2 FQGNSA, per germline. The chain's CDR3 is CASSLNPRAGGEKLFF. The CDR3 bases are TGTGCCAGCAGCTTAAACCCTCGGGCCGGGGGAGAAAAACTGTTTTTT.

The chain uses TRBV18 and TRBJ2-5; tentative D call: TRBD1 (6 bases). The CDR3 length is 17 residues. The germline CDR1 and CDR2 sequences are KGHSH and LQKENI. Trimming removed 1 base from V and 2 bases from J, with 17 bases in between. In nucleotides, the CDR3 is TGTGCCAGCTCACCACTTGACAGGCCCACTCGTCAAGAGACCCAGTACTTC. Its translation is CASSPLDRPTRQETQYF. Together with reference TRBV18 and TRBJ2-5, the CDR3 gives the full variable domain: NAGVMQNPRHLVRRRGQEARLRCSPMKGHSHVYWYRQLPEEGLKFMVYLQKENIIDESGMPKERFSAEFPKEGPSILRIQQVVRGDSAAYFCASSPLDRPTRQETQYFGPGTRLLVL.

The CDR3 DNA reads TGTGCCAGCAGCGGGGGACTAGCGGAAGGGGAGCAGTACTTC. This codes for CASSGGLAEGEQYF. The V call is TRBV9, the J call TRBJ2-7, with 11 bases matching TRBD2. This CDR3 region has 14 residues. Trimming cost V 3 bases and J 7 bases; bases outside gene matches: 6. Germline CDR1 and CDR2: SGDLS and YYNGEE.

Written as DNA, the CDR3 is TGTGCCAGCAGTATTACAGGGGGAAGAAGGAATGAGCAGTTCTTC. Translated, it gives CASSITGGRRNEQFF. V is TRBV2 and J is TRBJ2-1, with 8 positions matching TRBD1. Trimming took 5 bases from V and 7 from J; bases not matched to a gene: 10. Germline CDR1 SNHLY, CDR2 FYNNEI. The CDR3 consists of 15 residues.

This clone has only a few counts. The chain employs TRBV4-3 and TRBJ1-2; D remains ambiguous. CDR3 length: 17 amino acids. Looked up from germline, CDR1 is LGHNA and CDR2 is YSLEER. V lost 0 bases and J 5 bases, leaving 19 bases between the germline ends. The CDR3 region is CASSQDPRPASLYGYTF. DNA for the CDR3: TGCGCCAGCAGCCAAGATCCGAGGCCGGCCTCCCTTTATGGCTACACCTTC.

This chain uses TRBV28 with TRBJ2-7; the match to TRBD2 covers 9 bases. Germline V CDR1 and CDR2: MDHEN, SYDVKM. V was clipped by 2 bases and J by 1 base; unmatched bases: 9. The CDR3 has 17 amino acids. CDR3 bases: TGTGCCAGCAGTTTAAGTTTGGGTAGCGGGGGTTCCTACGAGCAGTACTTC. This sequence encodes CASSLSLGSGGSYEQYF. Complete variable domain (other parts from reference TRBV28 and TRBJ2-7): DVKVTQSSRYLVKRTGEKVFLECVQDMDHENMFWYRQDPGLGLRLIYFSYDVKMKEKGDIPEGYSVSREKKERFSLILESASTNQTSMYLCASSLSLGSGGSYEQYFGPGTRLTVT.

This clone has a single count. The genes are TRBV28 and TRBJ2-1; 9 bases match TRBD2. The CDR3 is 16 amino acids. The trim removed 1 base at V and 5 bases at J, leaving 6 bases unmatched. Germline CDR1 MDHEN, CDR2 SYDVKM. In DNA, the CDR3 is TGTGCCAGCAGTTTATCGGGCGGGGGGGCCCACAATGAGCAGTTCTTC. Amino acids: CASSLSGGGAHNEQFF.

V gene TRBV4-1 combines with J gene TRBJ2-7, with 14 nucleotides matching TRBD2. This CDR3 spans 15 amino acids. V dropped 1 base and J dropped 4; count of bases not matched to a gene: 0. Germline V CDR1 and CDR2: MGHRA, YSYEKL. The CDR3 nucleotides are TGCGCCAGCAGCCAAGGACTAGCGGGGGGGTACGAGCAGTACTTC. Translation: CASSQGLAGGYEQYF.

The rearrangement joins TRBV7-2 to TRBJ2-1; TRBD2 agrees at 7 bases. CDR3 length: 19 amino acids. From germline, CDR1 is SGHTA and CDR2 FQGNSA. Losses at the gene ends were 5 bases for V and 3 bases for J; bases not matched to a gene: 19. CDR3 sequence: CASSPPAGEGRGLYNEQFF. DNA for the CDR3: TGTGCCAGCAGCCCTCCCGCGGGGGAAGGGCGCGGTCTCTACAATGAGCAGTTCTTC.

The V and J genes are TRBV28 and TRBJ2-1; D is ambiguous. Germline lookup yields CDR1 MDHEN and CDR2 SYDVKM. The CDR3 loop spans 12 amino acids. Deletions cut 5 bases from V and 9 bases from J, with 11 bases between. CDR3 DNA sequence: TGTGCCAGCAGTCGTGGTTACTTTGAGCAGTTCTTC. Protein: CASSRGYFEQFF. The variable domain in full, with the rest retrieved from reference TRBV28 and TRBJ2-1, is DVKVTQSSRYLVKRTGEKVFLECVQDMDHENMFWYRQDPGLGLRLIYFSYDVKMKEKGDIPEGYSVSREKKERFSLILESASTNQTSMYLCASSRGYFEQFFGPGTRLTVL.

V is TRBV4-3 and J is TRBJ1-6, with a tentative D call TRBD1 (6 bases). CDR3 length equals 18 residues. Trimming took off 2 bases at V and 1 base at J, with 15 bases between the two ends. The germline gives CDR1 LGHNA, CDR2 YSLEER. The CDR3 sequence is CASSQNEQGHSYNSPLHF. The CDR3 DNA reads TGCGCCAGCAGCCAAAACGAACAGGGTCATTCCTATAATTCACCCCTCCACTTT.